The TCR beta chain under discussion was sequenced for a study of T cells in localized non-small cell lung cancer (dated by TCRdb to 2018 to 2020). With respect to the entire study: Comparing tumors with uninvolved tumor-adjacent lungs, the study looked at the T cell repertoires of roughly 250 patients with early-stage NSCLC. The cohort was made up of a few hundred treatment-naive NSCLC patients whose localized lung tumors had been resected. A mean age of around 66 years was recorded for the NSCLC patients, of whom 129 were male and 85 to 110 were female. Results the study describes overall, beyond this receptor: Because multi-region tumor sequencing was not performed, intratumor heterogeneity could not be ruled out. The highest T cell clonality was observed in uninvolved tumor-adjacent lung, where clonality exceeded that of tumor, suggesting that antigenic responses were more focused in uninvolved tumor-adjacent lung. Higher blood T cell density associated with longer overall survival, while higher adjacent-lung clonality associated with shorter survival. Because the study design was exploratory, TCR variables were selected using unadjusted p-values without false-discovery rate correction. Of the top 100 tumor clones, a median of roughly 56 were detected in paired uninvolved adjacent lung; under 35 were also among that lung's top 100.

As for this clone: Its antigen is unknown. Nothing much larger sits one base from this clone, and base qualities are not available.

At diagnosis, tumor, uninvolved tumor-adjacent lung and peripheral blood were collected and then preserved as a mix of FFPE and fresh-frozen material. For TCR repertoire profiling, the blood samples were analyzed as peripheral blood mononuclear cells. The immunoSEQ Assay was used to sequence TCR beta CDR3 regions from DNA. In the source study's methods: To compute T cell density, TCR beta template counts were normalized to usable DNA, which was estimated by amplifying housekeeping genes. Richness was estimated with the preseqR package, extrapolating to 400,000 templates for PBMC samples and 120,000 templates for tissue samples. Clonality was calculated as one minus Pielou's evenness. To identify tissue-enriched TCRs, differential abundance testing was run on productive amino-acid clonotypes with a minimum total count of 5 and an alpha of 0.1. The Jaccard Index and the Morisita Overlap Index were used to quantify repertoire overlap between compartments. GLIPH grouped TCR beta CDR3s together with public tetramer-defined viral CDR3s, and a viral motif had to include at least three viral sequences and show V-gene enrichment. TCRdb's version of the immuneACCESS table is confined to in-frame rearrangements and falls short of the full clone set. An unresolved V gene accounts for under half of the shortfall where checked; the remainder is of unknown origin. V and J calls and clone size are copied from that table; D and trimming were computed from the DNA. For this sample there are around 25,000 clones; approximately 90% appear just once. The ten largest clones add up to approximately 2.7% of the sample.

Its CDR3 holds 11 amino acids, cysteine through phenylalanine. The kept DNA is CDR3 alone, 33 bases in frame from the first base. CDR1 and CDR2 were assigned from the germline V gene as MDHEN and SYDVKM. The junction shows trimming of 5 bases on V and 3 bases on J, plus 2 bases between the germline ends. The sequence links TRBV28 to TRBJ1-5, with the D gene too uncertain to name. Here the sequenced sample was peripheral blood, taken before any cancer treatment. The clonotype originates from a woman aged 35-70 years with stage I lung adenocarcinoma. The CDR3 protein: CASSHNQPQHF. The bases are TGTGCCAGCAGTCACAATCAGCCCCAGCATTTT.